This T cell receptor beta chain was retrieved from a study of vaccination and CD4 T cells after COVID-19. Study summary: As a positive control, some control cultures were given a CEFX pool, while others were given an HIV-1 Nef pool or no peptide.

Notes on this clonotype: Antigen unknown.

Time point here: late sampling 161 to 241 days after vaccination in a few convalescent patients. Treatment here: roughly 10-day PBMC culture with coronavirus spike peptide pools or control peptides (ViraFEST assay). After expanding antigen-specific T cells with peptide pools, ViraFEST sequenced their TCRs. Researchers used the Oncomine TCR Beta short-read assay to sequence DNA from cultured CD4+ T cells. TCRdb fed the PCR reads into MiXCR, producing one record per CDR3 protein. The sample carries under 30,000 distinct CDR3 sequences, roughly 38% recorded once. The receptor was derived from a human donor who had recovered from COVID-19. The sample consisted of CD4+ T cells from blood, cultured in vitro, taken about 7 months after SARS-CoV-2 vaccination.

CDR3 loop: CASSYRTGNSPLHF. CDR3 sequence (DNA): TGTGCCAGCAGTTACCGGACAGGGAATTCACCCCTCCACTTT. V and J are TRBV6-5 and TRBJ1-6; 8 nucleotides line up with TRBD1. The CDR3 has 14 amino acids. Trimming at V came to 2 bases and at J to 7 bases, leaving 1 base not matched to a gene. Germline-derived CDR1 and CDR2 are MNHEY and SVGAGI.